Below, 24 T cell receptor beta chains from the same sample are listed, as sequenced in a study of human T cells and chemical hapten exposure. Documented time point: patch test 1, 2 weeks after DPC sensitization. Specified treatment: therapeutic diphenylcyclopropenone sensitization with weekly scalp DPC. TCRdb recomputed calls from the RACE reads with MiXCR, one row per CDR3 protein. The table has some 77,000 distinct CDR3 sequences, 10% seen once; the top ten hold approximately 1.5%. The specimen comprised whole blood, sampled in connection with sensitization to the hapten diphenylcyclopropenone (DPC). The receptors originated from a woman in her forties or fifties with alopecia areata. Some clones in this sample may be carry-over from other donors' samples.

This clonotype was picked up a small number of times. The gene calls are TRBV4-2 and TRBJ1-3; the D gene is possibly TRBD1 (5 bases). CDR3 length: 16 residues. Trimming removed 3 bases from V and 0 bases from J, with 12 bases in between. The germline V gene has CDR1 LGHNA and CDR2 YNFKEQ. The CDR3: CASSQTQVSSGNTIYF. The CDR3 DNA reads TGTGCCAGCAGCCAGACACAGGTTAGCTCTGGAAACACCATATATTTT.

This clonotype was detected a few times. The gene calls are TRBV12-3 or TRBV12-4 and TRBJ1-5; no clear D. The CDR3 sequence is 15 residues long. The V and J ends lost 3 bases and 0 bases respectively, with 9 bases between them. The CDR3 DNA sequence: TGTGCCAGCAGTTTTGCGGGATCTAGCAATCAGCCCCAGCATTTT. It yields the protein CASSFAGSSNQPQHF.

In its sample, this clonotype was seen many times. The chain couples TRBV11-2 to TRBJ2-6; tentatively, D is TRBD1 (5 bases). CDR1 and CDR2 (germline): SGHAT, FQNNGV. V gave up 6 bases and J gave up 2 bases, with 20 bases separating them. This CDR3 is built from 18 residues. DNA of the CDR3: TGTGCCAGCAGTTCTAACATCCCAGGGTGGCCTGGGGCCAACGTCCTGACTTTC. Translated, it gives CASSSNIPGWPGANVLTF.

The chain uses TRBV28 and TRBJ2-7, with D unresolved. This CDR3 is 12 amino acids long. Deletions cut 5 bases from V and 3 bases from J, with 8 bases between. Germline loops: CDR1 MDHEN, CDR2 SYDVKM. CDR3 in amino acids: CASSQTNYEQYF. In nucleotides, the CDR3 is TGTGCCAGCAGTCAAACCAACTACGAGCAGTACTTC.

This clonotype appeared many times. The chain has TRBV29-1 and TRBJ2-7; 7 bases agree with TRBD1. Germline V lookup: CDR1 SQVTM, CDR2 ANQGSEA. The V segment lost 5 bases and the J segment 7 bases; nucleotides outside the gene matches: 11. This CDR3 spans 13 amino acids. The CDR3 reads CSVRTTGRWEQYF. In DNA form, the CDR3 reads TGCAGCGTTCGGACGACAGGGCGGTGGGAGCAGTACTTC.

This clonotype was counted between two and nine times. This chain uses TRBV5-4 with TRBJ2-2; TRBD2 aligns across 14 bases. CDR3 size: 16 residues. J lost 5 bases, V lost 4 bases, and 4 bases had no gene match. CDR1 and CDR2 (germline): SGHNT, YYREEE (reference sequence). The DNA for the CDR3 is TGTGCCAGCAGCCCACGGACTAGCGGGAGGACCGGGGAGCTGTTTTTT. This encodes CASSPRTSGRTGELFF.

This clonotype was detected a few times. The rearrangement links TRBV18 to TRBJ1-1; tentatively, D is TRBD1 (5 bases). This CDR3 spans 13 amino acids. V was pared by 2 bases and J by 11 bases, with 15 bases between. Germline V gene data show CDR1 as KGHSH and CDR2 as LQKENI. CDR3 region: CASSPTAGKAAFF. The DNA for the CDR3 is TGTGCCAGCTCACCAACGGCAGGGAAGGCGGCTTTCTTT.

This clonotype was detected many times. The rearrangement links TRBV20-1 to TRBJ1-1; 10 bases are a match to TRBD1. CDR1 DFQATT and CDR2 SNEGSKA come from the germline V gene (reference sequence). Germline trimming cut 5 bases from V and 7 bases from J; bases unmatched to any gene: 7. The CDR3 extends over 13 amino acids. CDR3 bases: TGCAGTGCTGAGGGGACAGGGGTATTTGAAGCTTTCTTT. The encoded protein is CSAEGTGVFEAFF.

At least ten counts were recorded for this clonotype. The rearrangement uses TRBV28 and TRBJ2-7, with unresolved D. V lost 3 bases, J lost 2 bases, and 14 bases lay in between. CDR1 and CDR2 from the germline V gene are MDHEN and SYDVKM. The CDR3 covers 15 residues. The CDR3 here is CASSFSGSVPYEQYF. CDR3 in DNA: TGTGCCAGCAGTTTTTCCGGATCTGTCCCCTACGAGCAGTACTTC.

The chain joins TRBV18 to TRBJ2-7; possibly TRBD1 for D (6 bases). The length of the CDR3 is 16 residues. Germline assignment: CDR1 KGHSH and CDR2 LQKENI. The germline V and J ends were trimmed by 2 bases and 1 base, with 15 bases remaining between them. CDR3 sequence (DNA): TGTGCCAGCTCACCAAAACCCCGGGACACTTCCTACGAGCAGTACTTC. It codes for CASSPKPRDTSYEQYF.

The chain links TRBV30 to TRBJ1-5; a possible D gene is TRBD1 (6 bases). CDR3 length: 15 amino acids. Germline V CDR1 and CDR2: GTSNPN, SVGIG (reference sequence). V was pared by 2 bases and J by 0 bases, with 11 bases between. The CDR3 nucleotides are TGTGCCTGGAGTCATGACAGGATTAGCAATCAGCCCCAGCATTTT. Translation: CAWSHDRISNQPQHF. Filled out from reference TRBV30 and TRBJ1-5, the complete variable domain reads SQTIHQWPATLVQPVGSPLSLECTVEGTSNPNLYWYRQAAGRGLQLLFYSVGIGQISSEVPQNLSASRPQDRQFILSSKKLLLSDSGFYLCAWSHDRISNQPQHFGDGTRLSIL.

Many counts were recorded for this clonotype. This chain joins TRBV7-9 and TRBJ1-2, with D perhaps TRBD1 (6 bases). The germline V and J ends were trimmed by 3 bases and 2 bases, with 10 bases remaining between them. This CDR3 is 14 amino acids long. Germline V gene data show CDR1 as SEHNR and CDR2 as FQNEAQ (reference sequence). The CDR3 protein is CASSFVGGNYGYTF. The CDR3 nucleotides read TGTGCCAGCAGCTTCGTAGGGGGAAACTATGGCTACACCTTC.

The chain employs TRBV12-2 and TRBJ2-1; the D call TRBD1 from the table was never checked on the DNA. TRBV12-2 is reported as a pseudogene. CDR3 length equals 12 residues. DNA for the CDR3: TGTGCAAGTCGCTTGGGGGGCAGCGAGCAGTTCTTC. Protein sequence: CASRLGGSEQFF.

This clonotype rates as medium-sized (0.01 to 0.1%). The chain links TRBV20-1 to TRBJ2-1, with TRBD2 matching over 9 bases. In germline, CDR1 is DFQATT, CDR2 SNEGSKA (reference sequence). V shed 5 bases and J 6 bases; nucleotides not matched to a gene: 5. The CDR3 has 13 amino acids. The CDR3 sequence is CSAFLAGFNEQFF. The CDR3, as DNA: TGCAGTGCTTTTCTAGCGGGATTCAATGAGCAGTTCTTC.

The rearrangement links TRBV11-2 to TRBJ2-2, with 14 bases identical to TRBD2. Germline V lookup: CDR1 SGHAT, CDR2 FQNNGV. J lost 4 bases, V lost 5 bases, and 3 bases had no gene match. CDR3 length: 16 amino acids. In DNA, the CDR3 is TGTGCCAGCAGCCACGGACTAGCGGGAGGCACCGGGGAGCTGTTTTTT. This encodes CASSHGLAGGTGELFF.

This clonotype has more than one count but fewer than ten. V usage is TRBV21-1 and J usage is TRBJ2-3; the DNA was not compared with TRBD1, the D call given in the table. TRBV21-1 is described as a pseudogene. There are 17 residues in the CDR3. CDR3 residues: CASSKVSPGRDTDTQYF. CDR3 bases: TGTGCCAGCAGCAAAGTCTCTCCGGGACGGGACACAGATACGCAGTATTTT.

This sequence joins TRBV5-1 and TRBJ2-7; unclear D gene. Germline CDR1 is SGHRS and CDR2 is YFSETQ. The CDR3 extends over 15 amino acids. Deletions cut 4 bases from V and 0 bases from J, with 14 bases between. CDR3 protein: CASSTGSRSSYEQYF. DNA for the CDR3: TGCGCCAGCAGCACCGGAAGCCGGAGCTCCTACGAGCAGTACTTC.

This clonotype has more than one count but fewer than ten. J is TRBJ2-2 and V is TRBV6-4; D not resolved. The CDR3 is 13 residues long. The V end lost 2 bases, the J end lost 2 bases, and 3 bases lay between the germline ends. CDR1 and CDR2 (germline): MRHNA, SNTAGT. CDR3 protein: CASSDPNTGELFF. The CDR3 nucleotides are TGTGCCAGCAGTGACCCCAACACCGGGGAGCTGTTTTTT.

The sample holds a few counts of this clonotype. CDR3 DNA sequence: TGTGCCAGCAGCGTAGGGGGAAACGGGATCTCTGGAAACACCATATATTTT. Amino acids: CASSVGGNGISGNTIYF. The chain is built from TRBV9 and TRBJ1-3, with D unclear. This CDR3 region has 17 residues. From germline, CDR1 is SGDLS and CDR2 YYNGEE. Trimming cost V 0 bases and J 0 bases, with 13 bases left between them.

The gene calls are TRBV30 and TRBJ2-3; D is uncertain. Germline V gene lookup returns CDR1 GTSNPN and CDR2 SVGIG (reference sequence). V was cut by 0 bases and J by 0 bases, with 10 bases left in between. This CDR3 comprises 15 residues. This CDR3 reads CAWSVQRTSTDTQYF. The DNA of the CDR3 is TGTGCCTGGAGTGTACAGCGCACTAGCACAGATACGCAGTATTTT.

The V call is TRBV30, the J call TRBJ2-1; weak D call: TRBD2 (6 bases). Per germline, CDR1 GTSNPN and CDR2 SVGIG (reference sequence). V lost 2 bases to trimming and J lost 6 bases, with 14 bases between them. This CDR3 is built from 14 residues. Here the CDR3 DNA reads TGTGCCTGGAGTCGCGGGGAGTCTCCCAATGAGCAGTTCTTC. Its translation: CAWSRGESPNEQFF.

This clonotype was seen a handful of times. The chain recombines TRBV4-3 with TRBJ2-7; 10 bases are a match to TRBD2. There are 17 residues in the CDR3. Germline CDR1 reads LGHNA; CDR2 reads YSLEER. The V segment lost 2 bases and the J segment 3 bases; nucleotides outside the gene matches: 10. CDR3 nucleotide sequence: TGCGCCAGCAGCCAATTGGGGGGGCTAGCGGGAGTCTACGAGCAGTACTTC. As protein: CASSQLGGLAGVYEQYF.

This clonotype was seen many times. This chain connects TRBV5-1 to TRBJ2-1; 9 positions agree with TRBD2. V dropped 2 bases and J dropped 4; count of bases not matched to a gene: 7. CDR1 and CDR2 from the germline V gene are SGHRS and YFSETQ. The CDR3 has 16 residues. CDR3 coding DNA: TGCGCCAGCAGCTTAAGGGCTAGCGGGACGTACAATGAGCAGTTCTTC. As protein: CASSLRASGTYNEQFF.

The rearrangement joins TRBV5-4 to TRBJ2-2; 7 bases align to TRBD1. The CDR3 is 16 residues long. Germline CDR1 is SGHNT and CDR2 is YYREEE (reference sequence). V lost 3 bases to trimming and J lost 2 bases; unmatched junction nucleotides: 7. The CDR3 protein is CASSSRDRVNTGELFF. For the CDR3, the DNA is TGTGCCAGCAGCTCGCGAGACAGGGTCAACACCGGGGAGCTGTTTTTT.